This TCR beta chain originates from a study of blood T cell repertoires in COVID-19. Using immunoSEQ multiplex PCR, the repertoire was profiled, and TCRdb retains in-frame clones only, with some absent. The table records about 270,000 clones, 86% of them present only once. V shed 0 bases and J shed 2 bases, with 12 bases lying between them. Germline V lookup: CDR1 SGDLS, CDR2 YYNGEE. The length of the CDR3 is 15 residues. The sample comprised peripheral blood. The sequence was collected from a man aged 40-49 years with active or convalescent COVID-19. The rearrangement uses TRBV9 and TRBJ2-7, with D possibly being TRBD1 (5 bases). The CDR3 bases are TGTGCCAGCAGCGTAGCCCCAGGGCGCGCCTACGAGCAGTACTTC. Its translation: CASSVAPGRAYEQYF.